This T cell receptor beta chain emerged from a study of tumor-infiltrating lymphocytes in primary liver carcinoma. Study-level background: Staging placed the tumors at T1-T3 N0M0, and they measured about 4.2 to 10 cm across. Overall study results and limits: Tumor tissue displayed a significantly greater top-250-clone fraction than blood (p = 0.039).

It was unsorted whole blood that yielded blood RNA, and germline DNA was also extracted. Priming with a constant-region primer yielded TCR beta cDNA from roughly 490 ng total RNA. Investigators got TCR beta libraries out of three nested multiplex PCR rounds, done with slightly modified ARM-PCR. Primers for the first two PCR rounds were TRBV1-TRBV30 forward primers and a C-beta reverse primer (about 10 cycles per round). Each CDR3 protein is one row after TCRdb ran MiXCR on the multiplex PCR reads. The sample yields about 320,000 distinct CDR3 sequences, 65% seen once. The germline gives CDR1 SGHRS, CDR2 YFSETQ. The CDR3 has 13 residues. For this clonotype: The antigen is unknown. With a much larger clone just one base away, this may be a read error.

The V call is TRBV5-1, the J call TRBJ2-7; no clear D. The material sequenced was peripheral blood. This receptor was identified in a man aged 35-49 years with primary liver carcinoma and hepatitis B virus infection. The CDR3 sequence is CASSLAPEYDQYF. DNA for the CDR3: TGCGCCAGCAGCTTGGCGCCGGAGTACGACCAGTACTTC.